This TCR beta chain emerged from a study of tumor-infiltrating lymphocytes in primary liver carcinoma. On the study more broadly: Stage T1-T3 N0M0 tumors spanned roughly 4 to 11 cm. Regarding the study as a whole: No comparison of CD4+ and CD8+ repertoires was made, since the samples were bulk unsorted. Tumor-blood pairs (like tumor-adjacent pairs) overlapped less than tumor region pairs did. When set against blood, tumors had a significantly higher top-250-clone fraction (p = 0.039).

Germline-derived CDR1 and CDR2 are MNHEY and SVGEGT. This CDR3 region has 13 residues. V lost 11 bases, J lost 5 bases, and 5 bases stayed unmatched. In regard to this clonotype: Its antigen remains unidentified. A much more abundant neighbour one base away suggests this may be a read error.

Germline DNA was also extracted, with blood RNA taken from unsorted whole blood. TCR beta cDNA was made from 500 ng total RNA with a constant-region primer. Researchers made the TCR beta libraries by running three nested multiplex PCR rounds with slightly modified ARM-PCR. TRBV1-TRBV30 forward and Cbeta reverse primers drove the first two roughly 10-cycle rounds. TCRdb used MiXCR to reprocess the multiplex PCR reads, holding one entry per CDR3 protein. The sample has approximately 300,000 distinct CDR3 sequences, roughly 60% seen once. Material: peripheral blood. The TCR sequence derives from a man aged 40-50 years with primary liver carcinoma and hepatitis B virus infection. The chain recombines TRBV6-2 or TRBV6-3 with TRBJ2-1; TRBD2 agrees at 11 bases. In DNA form, the CDR3 reads TGTGCCGGCGGGACTAGCGGACACAATGAGCAGTTCTTC. Protein sequence: CAGGTSGHNEQFF.